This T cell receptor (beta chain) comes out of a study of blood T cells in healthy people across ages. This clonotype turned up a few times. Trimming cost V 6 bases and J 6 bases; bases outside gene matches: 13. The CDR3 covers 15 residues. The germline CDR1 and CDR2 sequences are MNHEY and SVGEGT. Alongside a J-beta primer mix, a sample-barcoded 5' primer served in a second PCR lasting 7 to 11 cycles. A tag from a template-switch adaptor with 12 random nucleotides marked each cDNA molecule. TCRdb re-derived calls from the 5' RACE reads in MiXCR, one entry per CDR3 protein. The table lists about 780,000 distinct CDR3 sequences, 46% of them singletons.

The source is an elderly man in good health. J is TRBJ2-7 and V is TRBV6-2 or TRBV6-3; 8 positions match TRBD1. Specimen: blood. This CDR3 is CASSVQGQAFSEQYF. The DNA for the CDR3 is TGTGCCAGCAGCGTACAGGGACAGGCTTTTAGCGAGCAGTACTTC.